This T cell receptor (beta chain) was retrieved from a study of Ad26.COV2.S vaccination and SARS-CoV-2 variants. Study as a whole: Intramuscular Ad26.COV2.S at 5x10^10 or 1x10^11 viral particles.

The V end was cut by 4 bases, the J end by 1 base, with 13 bases between. The CDR3 runs to 15 residues. In germline, CDR1 is SGHDN, CDR2 FVKESK. Of note for this clone: Its antigen is undetermined.

Produced via immunoSEQ multiplex PCR; TCRdb's table is partial and in-frame only. The repertoire includes around 450,000 clones, 89% of them detected once, and approximately 1.7% sits in the top ten. General study findings and limits: Vaccine and placebo groups showed comparable non-spike TCR breadth. People given the vaccine had a wider spike-specific TCR breadth than placebo recipients did.

Regarding treatment: some 19 received Ad26.COV2.S at low or high dose, single or two shots; 5 received placebo; per-sample allocation not given. After the first vaccine or placebo injection, samples were drawn on day 63. This clonotype was obtained from a person aged 18-60 years who received the Ad26.COV2.S COVID-19 vaccine or a placebo. The source was peripheral blood, collected in a trial of Ad26.COV2.S vaccine versus placebo. The chain employs TRBV14 and TRBJ1-1; a possible D gene is TRBD1 (5 bases). The CDR3 DNA is TGTGCCAGCAGCCTCCTAGACAGTACGAACACTGAAGCTTTCTTT. Protein: CASSLLDSTNTEAFF.